The next 11 T cell receptor beta chains were all read from a single sample in a study of CD4 T cells in relation to SARS-CoV-2 and coronaviruses. Unexposed donor CD4+ T cells date from about 2011-2018, before the COVID-19 pandemic. The cells were cultured for over eight days before CD4+ T cells were isolated. Their target antigens are unknown. TCRdb keeps only in-frame clones here, not all; method: immunoSEQ multiplex PCR. The sample includes tens of thousands of clones, approximately 80% of them seen just once. Sequenced sample: CD4+ T cells from PBMCs, cultured in vitro. The receptors here all came from a human donor in good health.

J is TRBJ1-6 and V is TRBV5-4, with TRBD1 matching over 7 bases. From germline, CDR1 is SGHNT and CDR2 YYREEE (reference sequence). This CDR3 spans 14 amino acids. Unmatched junction bases numbered 5, after V lost 1 base and J lost 10 bases. The chain's CDR3 is CASSLRDSRSPLHF. In nucleotides, the CDR3 is TGTGCCAGCAGCTTGAGGGACAGCCGGTCACCCCTCCACTTT.

The V gene is TRBV2, the J gene TRBJ2-7; D uncertain. The CDR3 consists of 14 residues. Deletions cut 4 bases from V and 0 bases from J, with 10 bases between. The germline gives CDR1 SNHLY, CDR2 FYNNEI. In nucleotides, the CDR3 is TGTGCCAGCAGTGTCAATGCGGCCTCCTACGAGCAGTACTTC. Translating gives CASSVNAASYEQYF.

The chain is built from TRBV4-1 and TRBJ2-5; 14 bases are a match to TRBD2. V gave up 4 bases and J gave up 5 bases; unmatched junction bases: 9. The CDR3 runs 17 residues. Germline loops: CDR1 MGHRA, CDR2 YSYEKL. DNA of the CDR3: TGCGCCAGCAGCCGAGGACTAGCGGGAGGATTGCCGGAGACCCAGTACTTC. It is translated as CASSRGLAGGLPETQYF.

The chain couples TRBV7-2 to TRBJ1-4; weak D call: TRBD1 (5 bases). Germline-derived CDR1 and CDR2 are SGHTA and FQGNSA. V gave up 6 bases and J gave up 5 bases, with 16 bases separating them. This CDR3 is built from 15 residues. The CDR3 DNA sequence: TGTGCCAGCAGTCATGGGGCAGGGCCGAATGAAAAACTGTTTTTT. Translating gives CASSHGAGPNEKLFF.

The chain combines TRBV5-5 with TRBJ2-1, with TRBD1 matching over 9 bases. J lost 5 bases, V lost 5 bases, and 5 bases had no gene match. CDR3 length: 14 residues. From germline, CDR1 is SGHKS and CDR2 YYEKEE (reference sequence). This chain's CDR3 is CASRKGQGHNEQFF. Written as DNA, the CDR3 is TGTGCCAGCAGAAAAGGACAGGGGCACAATGAGCAGTTCTTC.

This chain joins TRBV7-2 and TRBJ1-1, with D hard to call. V was pared by 7 bases and J by 3 bases, with 9 bases between. The CDR3 runs to 12 residues. From germline, CDR1 is SGHTA and CDR2 FQGNSA. The CDR3 DNA reads as TGTGCCAGCACCCCCCTAGACACTGAAGCTTTCTTT. It is translated as CASTPLDTEAFF.

The genes are TRBV24-1 and TRBJ2-3, with D possibly TRBD2 on 5 matching bases. Per the germline V gene, CDR1 is KGHDR and CDR2 is SFDVKD. The CDR3 has 15 residues. V lost 1 base and J 0 bases, leaving 7 bases between the germline ends. In nucleotides, the CDR3 is TGTGCCACCAGTGATTTAGCGGACAGCACAGATACGCAGTATTTT. Its translation: CATSDLADSTDTQYF.

This clone was seen only a few times. The chain recombines TRBV7-9 with TRBJ1-6, with 8 bases aligning to TRBD1. The CDR3 extends over 18 amino acids. CDR1 and CDR2 (germline): SEHNR, FQNEAQ (reference sequence). Losses at the gene ends were 7 bases for V and 0 bases for J; bases not matched to a gene: 11. CDR3 in DNA: TGTGCCAGCACCCGCGGGACAGGCAGCGTCTCCTATAATTCACCCCTCCACTTT. Encoded protein: CASTRGTGSVSYNSPLHF.

The V gene is TRBV5-1, the J gene TRBJ2-7; 8 positions agree with TRBD2. CDR3 length equals 13 residues. The junction had 4 bases not matched to a gene; V was cut back by 2 bases and J by 6 bases. Germline CDR1 SGHRS, CDR2 YFSETQ. The CDR3 region is CASSLAGAVEQYF. DNA of the CDR3: TGCGCCAGCAGCTTAGCGGGAGCGGTCGAGCAGTACTTC.

The rearrangement joins TRBV19 to TRBJ1-2; D gene unclear. Per germline, CDR1 LNHDA and CDR2 SQIVND (reference sequence). V gave up 2 bases and J gave up 2 bases, with 12 bases separating them. The CDR3 is 15 amino acids. The DNA of the CDR3 is TGTGCCAGTAGTATAACTTCCGGAACCAACTATGGCTACACCTTC. Translated: CASSITSGTNYGYTF.

CDR3 nucleotides: TGTGCCAGCAGTTACTCTACAGGAGGTCCGACTGGCTACACCTTC. Translated: CASSYSTGGPTGYTF. The rearrangement uses TRBV6-5 and TRBJ1-2; maybe TRBD1 (5 bases). V was trimmed by 0 bases and J by 7 bases, leaving 15 bases between them. The CDR3 covers 15 residues. Germline values: CDR1 MNHEY, CDR2 SVGAGI.